The text below deals with one T cell receptor beta chain. The antigen is not known. Sample-barcoded 5' priming and a J-beta primer mix drove a second PCR of about 6 to 11 cycles. TCRdb independently ran MiXCR on the 5' RACE reads; one entry per CDR3 protein. The sample shows more than 1.4 million distinct CDR3 sequences, 42% of them seen only once. Donors were healthy Caucasian individuals from Russia aged about 6 to 90. This record comes from a study of blood T cells in healthy people across ages. Study information: The template switching approach captured approximately one barcoded beta molecule for every two T cells. Notes on the study in general: Naive CD4+ cell counts and diversity both ran higher in long-lived than in aged donors. Diversity figures based on one million T cells were deemed too low.

The V gene's germline CDR1 is MNHNS and CDR2 SASEGT. The CDR3 loop spans 13 amino acids. V gave up 3 bases and J gave up 7 bases, with 13 bases separating them. Sequencing was done on a sample of blood. The receptor comes from a woman younger than 30 in good health. The V and J genes are TRBV6-1 and TRBJ2-7; D is perhaps TRBD2 (6 bases). Here the CDR3 DNA reads TGTGCCAGCAGTGACCCCACCGCGGGGGAGCAGTACTTC. Its translation is CASSDPTAGEQYF.